This T cell receptor (beta chain) came from a study of CD8+CD57+ T cells in acquired aplastic anemia. About the study: Yields of DNA that came from sorted CD4+ and CD8+ cells averaged about 2.9 ug. General study results and limits: Any difference that existed in CD8+ Simpson's diversity between patients and controls was not significant. The same twenty-nine CD8+ CDR3 sequences occurred in patients and in controls.

Looked up from germline, CDR1 is SNHLY and CDR2 is FYNNEI. This CDR3 has 15 amino acids. Genomic DNA was employed as the template in profiling TCR beta VDJ and CDR3. TCRdb analysed the reads with MiXCR anew, one entry per CDR3 protein. Of just over 450,000 distinct CDR3 sequences in the sample, roughly a third were seen once. In patients chosen for sequencing, flow cytometry had shown CD8+CD57+ cell expansion. This clonotype has a count of ten or more. What it binds is unknown. Compared with germline, one end of the junction differs, possibly owing to a read error. The rearrangement joins TRBV2 to TRBJ1-4, with a possible D match to TRBD1 (5 bases). Sequencing was carried out using sorted CD4+, CD8+, or CD8+CD57+ T cells (not recorded which) from PBMCs. The sequence was obtained from a human donor with aplastic anemia. As DNA, the CDR3 is TGTGCCGGCAGGGAGGGAGGGGTGGGCGGTGAAAAACTGTTTTTT. Its protein is CAGREGGVGGEKLFF. The whole variable domain, remainder taken from reference TRBV2 and TRBJ1-4, is EPEVTQTPSHQVTQMGQEVILRCVPISNHLYFYWYRQILGQKVEFLVSFYNNEISEKSEIFDDQFSVERPDGSNFTLKIRSTKLEDSAMYFCAGREGGVGGEKLFFGSGTQLSVL.